The 4 T cell receptor beta chains reported below all come from one sample, sequenced in a study of shared clonotypes between healthy human individuals. Assay used: immunoSEQ multiplex PCR; TCRdb lists only in-frame clones, some missing. The profile shows some 1 million clones, under 80% of them singletons. Source material: memory CD4+ T cells sorted from blood. Subset here: CD45RA-negative fraction. These receptors were taken from a man between 18 and 29 years old in good health.

In this sample, this clone turned up a few times. The rearrangement uses TRBV7-2 and TRBJ2-1; D remains ambiguous. The CDR3 consists of 11 residues. CDR1 is SGHTA, CDR2 FQGNSA, per germline. The germline V and J ends were trimmed by 0 bases and 6 bases, with 0 bases remaining between them. The DNA for the CDR3 is TGTGCCAGCAGCTTAGCCAATGAGCAGTTCTTC. Amino acids: CASSLANEQFF.

The J gene is TRBJ2-2, the V gene TRBV5-6; 7 bases align to TRBD1. CDR3 length equals 19 residues. Trimming removed 0 bases from V and 3 bases from J; junction bases left unmatched: 14. CDR1 is SGHDT and CDR2 is YYEEEE in the germline V gene. CDR3 nucleotides: TGTGCCAGCAGCTTGGGGGCAGGGGGAGCGCGAGTGTACACCGGGGAGCTGTTTTTT. Its protein product is CASSLGAGGARVYTGELFF.

This chain connects TRBV27 to TRBJ2-7, with 7 bases lining up with TRBD2. The CDR3 is made up of 15 amino acids. The germline gives CDR1 MNHEY, CDR2 SMNVEV (reference sequence). With V trimmed by 5 bases and J by 6 bases, 13 bases remained unmatched. The CDR3 bases are TGTGCCAGCAGTCCAGGGACTATTTTCGGTGGCGAGCAGTACTTC. It is translated as CASSPGTIFGGEQYF.

This clone was observed many times. The rearrangement uses TRBV6-1 and TRBJ2-3, with a weak D call TRBD1 (6 bases). The length of the CDR3 is 14 residues. V lost 6 bases to trimming and J lost 3 bases, with 13 bases between them. Germline V lookup: CDR1 MNHNS, CDR2 SASEGT. DNA for the CDR3: TGTGCCAGCAGGCTACTACAGGGAACAGATACGCAGTATTTT. It is translated as CASRLLQGTDTQYF.